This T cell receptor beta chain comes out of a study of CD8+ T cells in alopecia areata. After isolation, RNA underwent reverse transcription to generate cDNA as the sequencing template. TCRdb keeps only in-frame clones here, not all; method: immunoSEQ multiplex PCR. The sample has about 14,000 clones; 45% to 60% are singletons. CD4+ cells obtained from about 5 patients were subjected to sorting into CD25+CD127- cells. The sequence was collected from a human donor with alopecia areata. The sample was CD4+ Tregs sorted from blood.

CDR3 in DNA: TGTGCCAGCAGCTTGGCGAGCGGGAGAAACGATGAGCAGTTCTTC. Amino acid sequence: CASSLASGRNDEQFF. The chain joins TRBV11-2 to TRBJ2-1; 8 bases align to TRBD2. CDR1 is SGHAT and CDR2 is FQNNGV in the germline V gene. The trim removed 3 bases at V and 8 bases at J, leaving 9 bases unmatched. This CDR3 has 15 amino acids.